This T cell receptor (beta chain) was recovered during a study of PD-L1 blockade in urothelial cancer (dated by TCRdb to about 2017). About the study as a whole: Every patient began therapy at some point between 2014 and 2015 and was given atezolizumab 1,200 mg intravenously every 3 weeks. An exploratory multi-omic analysis was conducted of the somatic, immune and clinical correlates of response to PD-L1 blockade with atezolizumab in urothelial cancer. Under 10 patients reached durable clinical benefit, while around 19 patients did not. Pretreatment blood TCR-seq was available for 30 or so patients, at least one posttreatment blood collection was obtained for roughly 24 patients, and tumor TCR-seq was available for roughly 24 patients. Progression-free survival longer than 6 months counted as durable clinical benefit, and TCR features were additionally tested against both progression-free and overall survival. About nine tenths of the roughly 29 patients were males with bladder-origin urothelial cancer, and about 60% of the roughly 29 reported a prior smoking history. In the same patients, whole exome sequencing and RNA sequencing of pretreatment tumors were performed in addition to TCR sequencing. Blood samples gave median yields of 141,255 T cells and 65,000 to 85,000 unique TCRs, along with a median clonality of about 0.084. Pretreatment tumor samples, along with matched peripheral blood collected serially before and after atezolizumab treatment, underwent TCR sequencing. Blood samples were analyzed 3 weeks after the start of treatment (second dose) and 6 weeks after the start of treatment. Patients had an ECOG performance status of 0 or 1 and had received between 0 and 3 prior chemotherapy regimens. The paper's findings and limits, for the study overall: Small sample size (n of about 30) and many exploratory analyses mean the results are intended to be hypothesis-generating. Patients with durable benefit showed greater expansion of tumor-associated TCR clones in peripheral blood 3 weeks after starting treatment (n ≈ 21, p = 0.022). A pretreatment peripheral blood TCR clonality below the median was linked to improved progression-free and overall survival.

The CDR3 sequence holds 16 residues, the cysteine and phenylalanine included. This entry keeps only the CDR3 DNA: 48 bases, framed from base 1. Trimmed from V: 4 bases; trimmed from J: 5 bases; junction bases lacking a gene match: 13. CDR1 MNHEY and CDR2 SMNVEV are derived from the germline V gene (reference sequence). Synthetic TCR analog templates were spiked into each PCR so that absolute template abundance could be estimated from read counts. TCRbeta CDR3 regions were amplified from genomic DNA with bias-controlled V and J gene primers using the immunoSEQ assay. Sequencing of rearranged TCRbeta segments was done at approximately 20X coverage. The original methods were these. Clustering was used to correct sequencing errors, and CDR3s were annotated against IMGT to assign V, D and J genes. Downstream analyses used only productive TCRbeta rearrangements and left out out-of-frame or stop-codon sequences. To compute clonality, Shannon entropy was normalized by the log of the number of unique productive sequences and then subtracted from one. Fisher's exact test with Benjamini-Hochberg correction, at a threshold of adjusted p below 0.01, was used to find clones that differed between time points or between blood and tumor. TCRdb obtained this table from immuneACCESS and retained in-frame rearrangements with V and J assigned. These tables miss some clones; where compared with another copy, unresolved V genes account for less than half of the shortfall, and the remainder is unexplained. V and J calls and clone size are copied from that table; D and trimming were computed from the DNA. Present in this sample are 100,000 to 150,000 clones, around 85% of which were seen just once. The leading ten clones occupy 3.2% of the sample.

Worth noting for this clone: It has no known antigen specificity. No base-level quality is on record; no much larger clone is a single base apart.

The time point tag for this specimen amounts to: pretreatment peripheral blood. The cohort comprised 25 to 35 patients with locally advanced or metastatic urothelial carcinoma treated at Memorial Sloan Kettering on a trial protocol. Peripheral blood mononuclear cells were collected pretreatment and during treatment, with between 1 and 8 total time points per patient. The Qiagen DNeasy Blood extraction kit was used to purify genomic DNA from total PBMCs and tumor samples. PBMCs were collected pretreatment and during treatment, and were isolated and stored as previously described. This TCR was recovered from a man in his fifties with urothelial cancer. Sequencing was performed on PBMCs, taken around atezolizumab (anti-PD-L1) treatment. Recombination joined TRBV27 with TRBJ1-1; 7 bases in the junction line up with TRBD1. The CDR3 region reads CASSSHVTGRRTEAFF. The DNA reads TGTGCCAGCAGTTCCCATGTGACAGGGAGGAGAACTGAAGCTTTCTTT.